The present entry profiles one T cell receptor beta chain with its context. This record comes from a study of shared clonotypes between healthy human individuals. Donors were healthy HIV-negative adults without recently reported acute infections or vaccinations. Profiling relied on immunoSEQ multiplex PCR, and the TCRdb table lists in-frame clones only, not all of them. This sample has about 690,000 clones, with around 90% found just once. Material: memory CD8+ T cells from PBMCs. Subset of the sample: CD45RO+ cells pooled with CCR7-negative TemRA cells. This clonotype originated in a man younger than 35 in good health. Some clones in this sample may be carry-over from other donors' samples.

The CDR3 reads CASSLGQNYEQYF. The DNA for the CDR3 is TGTGCCAGCAGCCTGGGACAGAACTACGAGCAGTACTTC. The V gene is TRBV7-3, the J gene TRBJ2-7; 7 nucleotides line up with TRBD1. The trim removed 5 bases at V and 3 bases at J, leaving 4 bases unmatched. Germline V gene sequence: CDR1 SGHTA, CDR2 FQGTGA. The CDR3 sequence is 13 residues long. The full variable domain, in which reference TRBV7-3 and TRBJ2-7 provide the parts outside the CDR3, is GAGVSQTPSNKVTEKGKYVELRCDPISGHTALYWYRQSLGQGPEFLIYFQGTGAADDSGLPNDRFFAVRPEGSVSTLKIQRTERGDSAVYLCASSLGQNYEQYFGPGTRLTVT.